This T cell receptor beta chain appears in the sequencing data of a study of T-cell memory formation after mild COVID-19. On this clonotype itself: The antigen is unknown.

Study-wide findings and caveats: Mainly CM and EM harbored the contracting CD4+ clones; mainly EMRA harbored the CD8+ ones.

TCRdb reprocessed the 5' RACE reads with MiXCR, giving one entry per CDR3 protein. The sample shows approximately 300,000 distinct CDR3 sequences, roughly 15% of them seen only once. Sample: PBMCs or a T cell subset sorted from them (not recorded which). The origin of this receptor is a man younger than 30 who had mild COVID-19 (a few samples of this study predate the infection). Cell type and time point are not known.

CDR3 loop: CASRAAGGLPDTQYF. Written as DNA, the CDR3 is TGTGCCAGCAGGGCAGCGGGGGGGCTTCCAGATACGCAGTATTTT. The rearrangement uses TRBV6-5 and TRBJ2-3; 10 nucleotides line up with TRBD2. V lost 6 bases, J lost 4 bases, and 7 bases stayed unmatched. The CDR3 has 15 amino acids. Germline-derived CDR1 and CDR2 are MNHEY and SVGAGI.